This entry features one T cell receptor beta chain sequence. Its target is not known. The data are from a study of T-cell reconstitution after alpha-beta-depleted transplantation in children. Study results and limitations: Fresh T-cell production supplied most of the T-cell counts and diversity seen one year after transplant. Reportedly, alpha-beta T cells present about two months post-transplant originated from several hundred expanded clones of graft origin.

Germline CDR1 and CDR2: SEHNR and FQNEAQ (reference sequence). The V gene lost 2 bases and the J gene lost 6 bases, with 14 bases spanning the gap. The length of the CDR3 is 14 residues. Molecular barcoding with unique molecular identifiers was used for the TCRbeta library. TCRdb re-analysed the PCR reads in MiXCR, keeping a single row per CDR3 protein. The sample has fewer than 550,000 distinct CDR3 sequences; more than 9.5% are singletons. The rearrangement uses TRBV7-9 and TRBJ2-7; D might be TRBD1 or TRBD2, each matching 7 bases. The receptor comes from a female patient under 10 years old who had a stem cell transplant for aplastic anemia, so the T cells may come from the graft donor. Sequences were derived from PBMCs, mostly from graft donor cells, sampled 180 days after TCRalphabeta/CD19-depleted stem cell transplant. CDR3 in amino acids: CASSLPGGASEQYV. CDR3 DNA: TGTGCCAGCAGCTTACCAGGGGGGGCAAGCGAGCAGTACGTC.